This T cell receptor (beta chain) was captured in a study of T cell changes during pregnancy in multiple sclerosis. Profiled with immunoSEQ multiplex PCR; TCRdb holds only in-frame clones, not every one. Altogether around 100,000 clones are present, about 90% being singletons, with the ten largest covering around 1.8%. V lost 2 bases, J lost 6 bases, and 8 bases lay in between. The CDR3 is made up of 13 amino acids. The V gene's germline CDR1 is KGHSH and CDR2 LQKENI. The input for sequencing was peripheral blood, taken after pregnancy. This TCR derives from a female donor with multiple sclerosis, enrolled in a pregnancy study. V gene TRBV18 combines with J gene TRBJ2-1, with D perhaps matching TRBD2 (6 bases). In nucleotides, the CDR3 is TGTGCCAGCTCACCATTGGGGGGCAATGAGCAGTTCTTC. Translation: CASSPLGGNEQFF. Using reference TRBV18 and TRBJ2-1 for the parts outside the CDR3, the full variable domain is NAGVMQNPRHLVRRRGQEARLRCSPMKGHSHVYWYRQLPEEGLKFMVYLQKENIIDESGMPKERFSAEFPKEGPSILRIQQVVRGDSAAYFCASSPLGGNEQFFGPGTRLTVL.